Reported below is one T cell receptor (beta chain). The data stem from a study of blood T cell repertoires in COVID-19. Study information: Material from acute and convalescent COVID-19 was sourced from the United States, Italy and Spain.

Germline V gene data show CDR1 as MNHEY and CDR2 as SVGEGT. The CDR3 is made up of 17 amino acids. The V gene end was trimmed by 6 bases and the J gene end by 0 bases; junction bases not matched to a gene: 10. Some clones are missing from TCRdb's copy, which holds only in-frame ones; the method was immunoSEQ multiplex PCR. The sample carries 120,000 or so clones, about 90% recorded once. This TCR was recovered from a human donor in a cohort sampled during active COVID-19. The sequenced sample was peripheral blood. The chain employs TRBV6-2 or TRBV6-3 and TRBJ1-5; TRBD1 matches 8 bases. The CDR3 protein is CASSRGQGAISNQPQHF. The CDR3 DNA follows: TGTGCCAGCAGCCGGGGGCAGGGGGCGATTAGCAATCAGCCCCAGCATTTT.